The 23 T cell receptor beta chains in this list originate from one sample, sequenced in a study of OX40 agonist ivuxolimab in advanced cancers. Generated by immunoSEQ multiplex PCR, the TCRdb table keeps only in-frame clones and is missing some. The profile shows about 15,000 clones, about four fifths of them singletons. The sequencing used CD4+ or CD8+ T cells sorted from blood, collected in a trial of the OX40 agonist ivuxolimab. All receptors derive from an adult with an advanced solid tumor such as melanoma, head and neck, liver or kidney cancer.

This clone was detected only once. This sequence joins TRBV9 and TRBJ1-2, with a tentative D call TRBD1 (6 bases). Trimming shortened V by 4 bases and J by 6 bases, and 16 bases separated the two germline ends. The CDR3 totals 14 residues. CDR1 and CDR2 from the germline V gene are SGDLS and YYNGEE. CDR3 sequence reads: CASSQEGRGNGYTF. CDR3 DNA sequence: TGTGCCAGCAGCCAGGAGGGTAGGGGGAATGGCTACACCTTC.

The rearrangement uses TRBV6-5 and TRBJ2-2, with no clear D. Trimming removed 2 bases at V and 0 bases at J, with 10 bases between. CDR1 MNHEY and CDR2 SVGAGI come from the germline V gene. The CDR3 covers 16 residues. Here the CDR3 DNA reads TGTGCCAGCAGTTACCTCCAGGCTACGAACACCGGGGAGCTGTTTTTT. It codes for CASSYLQATNTGELFF.

This chain joins TRBV4-1 and TRBJ2-3; 9 bases are a match to TRBD2. CDR3 length equals 18 residues. With 1 base clipped from V and 0 bases from J, the junction kept 8 bases outside the gene matches. Germline assignment: CDR1 MGHRA and CDR2 YSYEKL. CDR3 in DNA: TGCGCCAGCAGCCAAGTCGGGCTCCTAGCGGGAAGCACAGATACGCAGTATTTT. It specifies CASSQVGLLAGSTDTQYF.

This chain connects TRBV7-8 to TRBJ2-1, with 11 bases matching TRBD2. The CDR3 length is 18 residues. In germline, CDR1 is SGHVS, CDR2 FQNEAQ. V trimming: 0 bases; J trimming: 4 bases; junction bases outside the gene matches: 8. The CDR3 region is CASSLAGLAGGPYNEQFF. CDR3 nucleotide sequence: TGTGCCAGCAGCTTAGCGGGGCTAGCGGGAGGCCCGTACAATGAGCAGTTCTTC.

The chain links TRBV9 to TRBJ2-7; 8 bases match TRBD1. The CDR3 spans 14 residues. V lost 4 bases, J lost 2 bases, and 5 bases stayed unmatched. The germline V gene encodes CDR1 SGDLS and CDR2 YYNGEE. The CDR3 protein is CASSPGTGTYEQYF. The DNA of the CDR3 is TGTGCCAGCAGCCCCGGGACAGGAACCTACGAGCAGTACTTC.

This chain connects TRBV5-4 to TRBJ2-7; unclear D gene. The CDR3 is 12 amino acids. The ends were cut back, 0 bases at V and 6 bases at J, with 7 bases in the middle. Germline V CDR1 and CDR2: SGHNT, YYREEE (reference sequence). The CDR3 protein is CASSLGSGEQYF. CDR3 bases: TGTGCCAGCAGCTTGGGCTCAGGCGAGCAGTACTTC.

The gene calls are TRBV7-9 and TRBJ2-7, with TRBD1 as a possible D gene (6 bases). There are 14 residues in the CDR3. V dropped 5 bases and J dropped 1 base, with 12 bases sitting between them. From germline, CDR1 is SEHNR and CDR2 FQNEAQ (reference sequence). This chain's CDR3 is CASSSLDSSYEQYF. The DNA for the CDR3 is TGTGCCAGCAGCAGCCTGGACAGTTCCTACGAGCAGTACTTC.

V is TRBV27 and J is TRBJ2-2; 7 bases align to TRBD1. CDR1 is MNHEY, CDR2 SMNVEV, per germline (reference sequence). The CDR3 contains 15 residues. Trimming cost V 5 bases and J 6 bases; bases outside gene matches: 9. CDR3 in DNA: TGTGCCAGCAGTCCCCTGGGCCAGGGGGCCGGGGAGCTGTTTTTT. Its protein is CASSPLGQGAGELFF.

The V call is TRBV4-3, the J call TRBJ2-7, with 8 bases that match TRBD2. The CDR3 totals 16 residues. The V gene's germline CDR1 is LGHNA and CDR2 YSLEER. Trimming cost V 0 bases and J 2 bases; bases outside gene matches: 6. The CDR3 region has the DNA TGCGCCAGCAGCCAAGAAAGAGACGGGAGGGCCTACGAGCAGTACTTC. It encodes CASSQERDGRAYEQYF.

The chain carries TRBV6-5 and TRBJ1-4; D is unresolved. V lost 6 bases to trimming and J lost 12 bases, with 14 bases between them. Germline loops: CDR1 MNHEY, CDR2 SVGAGI. CDR3 length: 12 amino acids. CDR3 nucleotide sequence: TGTGCCAGCAGGGGTAACCCTGAGGAACTGTTTTTT. This codes for CASRGNPEELFF.

The chain employs TRBV9 and TRBJ2-7; 7 bases map to TRBD1. This CDR3 region has 15 residues. Germline CDR1 and CDR2: SGDLS and YYNGEE. J gave up 3 bases and V 1 base, and 7 bases lay outside the gene matches. CDR3 residues: CASSVTGTANYEQYF. DNA for the CDR3: TGTGCCAGCAGCGTAACCGGGACAGCCAACTACGAGCAGTACTTC.

V and J are TRBV7-2 and TRBJ2-7, with TRBD2 matching over 11 bases. CDR1 is SGHTA and CDR2 is FQGNSA in the germline V gene. The CDR3 is 15 amino acids. The J segment lost 0 bases and the V segment lost 5 bases, leaving 3 bases of the junction unmatched. The CDR3 DNA is TGTGCCAGCAGCGAGGGACTAGCGGACTCCTACGAGCAGTACTTC. Translation gives CASSEGLADSYEQYF.

This clone was picked up one time. The gene calls are TRBV4-1 and TRBJ1-4; no firm D call. The CDR3 totals 13 residues. Germline V gene data show CDR1 as MGHRA and CDR2 as YSYEKL. Trimming stripped 0 bases from V and 10 bases from J, with 9 bases between. CDR3 sequence (DNA): TGCGCCAGCAGCCAAGACGCGCAGAGAAAACTGTTTTTT. It is translated as CASSQDAQRKLFF.

CDR3 DNA sequence: TGTGCCAGCAGAGGGATATCGGGCGAGCAGTACTTC. It specifies CASRGISGEQYF. V is TRBV11-1 and J is TRBJ2-7; D is unresolved. V lost 6 bases, J lost 6 bases, and 12 bases lay in between. In germline, CDR1 is SGHAT, CDR2 FQDESV (reference sequence). The CDR3 has 12 amino acids.

This chain connects TRBV29-1 to TRBJ1-2, with D perhaps TRBD1 (5 bases). This CDR3 has 15 amino acids. CDR1 is SQVTM, CDR2 ANQGSEA, per germline. V gave up 1 base and J gave up 4 bases, with 16 bases separating them. CDR3 protein: CSVEALIGEGYGYTF. The CDR3 DNA sequence: TGCAGCGTTGAAGCCCTCATAGGGGAGGGCTATGGCTACACCTTC.

The chain is built from TRBV7-8 and TRBJ2-7; D perhaps matches TRBD1 (5 bases). The CDR3 totals 13 residues. Germline V gene data show CDR1 as SGHVS and CDR2 as FQNEAQ. Trimming left V 5 bases short and J 3 bases short, with 11 bases between. The CDR3 here is CASSLGQYYEQYF. For the CDR3, the DNA is TGTGCCAGCAGCCTCGGACAATACTACGAGCAGTACTTC.

V usage is TRBV14 and J usage is TRBJ2-5; D is ambiguous. Germline CDR1 is SGHDN and CDR2 is FVKESK. Trimming stripped 1 base from V and 2 bases from J, with 14 bases between. This CDR3 spans 16 amino acids. CDR3 nucleotide sequence: TGTGCCAGCAGCCAAGGGGAATGGTCGCCTCAAGAGACCCAGTACTTC. It yields the protein CASSQGEWSPQETQYF.

This clone was picked up a small number of times. The chain combines TRBV30 with TRBJ1-4; D call uncertain. The length of the CDR3 is 16 residues. Germline V gene sequence: CDR1 GTSNPN, CDR2 SVGIG (reference sequence). Trimming removed 4 bases from V and 4 bases from J, with 19 bases in between. The CDR3 region is CAWTISPTTHNEKLFF. The DNA of the CDR3 is TGTGCCTGGACCATTTCCCCGACAACGCATAATGAAAAACTGTTTTTT.

CDR3 region: CATSGVRGDEQYF. The CDR3 coding sequence is TGTGCCACCAGCGGAGTAAGGGGAGACGAGCAGTACTTC. The rearrangement joins TRBV15 to TRBJ2-7; the D gene could be TRBD1 or TRBD2 (5 bases each). The germline V gene has CDR1 LNHNV and CDR2 YYDKDF (reference sequence). The V end was cut by 5 bases, the J end by 5 bases, with 13 bases between. This CDR3 region has 13 residues.

This chain links TRBV5-5 with TRBJ2-2; 8 nucleotides match TRBD1. The ends lost 0 bases at V and 4 bases at J; junction bases unmatched: 11. The CDR3 consists of 18 residues. Germline V gives CDR1 SGHKS, CDR2 YYEKEE (reference sequence). The CDR3 reads CASSLESGGLWGTGELFF. CDR3 coding DNA: TGTGCCAGCAGCTTGGAGTCAGGGGGCCTCTGGGGCACCGGGGAGCTGTTTTTT.

The chain couples TRBV7-3 to TRBJ2-7; 10 nucleotides agree with TRBD2. The V gene's germline CDR1 is SGHTA and CDR2 FQGTGA. The V gene end was trimmed by 5 bases and the J gene end by 4 bases; junction bases not matched to a gene: 8. The CDR3 sequence is 15 residues long. CDR3 nucleotide sequence: TGTGCCAGCAGCGATCCGGGACTAGCGCAATACGAGCAGTACTTC. It is translated as CASSDPGLAQYEQYF.

The chain links TRBV27 to TRBJ1-1; TRBD1 might be the D (6 bases). Deletions cut 5 bases from V and 1 base from J, with 14 bases between. The CDR3 is 15 amino acids. Germline V CDR1 and CDR2: MNHEY, SMNVEV (reference sequence). DNA of the CDR3: TGTGCCAGCAGTCCCCCCCGGGGGGCGAACACTGAAGCTTTCTTT. It specifies CASSPPRGANTEAFF.

The V gene is TRBV7-9, the J gene TRBJ1-1; D not resolved. With 7 bases removed from V and 3 bases from J, the gap between germline ends came to 15 bases. Germline V gives CDR1 SEHNR, CDR2 FQNEAQ (reference sequence). This CDR3 comprises 14 residues. This CDR3 is CASTQADRDTEAFF. In DNA, the CDR3 is TGTGCCAGCACCCAGGCGGATCGGGACACTGAAGCTTTCTTT.